One and the same sample provided the 19 T cell receptor beta chains below, sequenced in a study of T cell responses to AZD1222 COVID-19 vaccine (TCRdb year 2021). Library preparation was by the immunoSEQ multiplex PCR assay. TCRdb re-hosts the immuneACCESS table, in-frame sequences only. Its copies lack some clones; in the studies checked, an unresolved V gene accounts for under half of them, and the cause for the rest is not known. Within this sample are tens of thousands of clones, with 75% to 90% of them counted one time only. Approximately 14% of the sample is in the top ten clones. What this sample's time point label stands for: baseline before first vaccination. This material consisted of peripheral blood, taken on day 0 of AZD1222 vaccination. These receptor sequences come from an adult in good health.

V gene TRBV18 combines with J gene TRBJ1-2, with D uncertain. V lost 2 bases, J lost 1 base, and 5 bases lay in between. The CDR3 runs to 13 residues. The germline V gene has CDR1 KGHSH and CDR2 LQKENI. The CDR3 here is CASSPGDNYGYTF. DNA of the CDR3: TGTGCCAGCTCACCAGGGGATAACTATGGCTACACCTTC.

This clone was seen a single time. This chain connects TRBV7-2 to TRBJ2-3, with 9 bases aligning to TRBD2. J was trimmed by 5 bases and V by 1 base; bases with no gene match: 7. The CDR3 totals 16 residues. Germline V gene lookup returns CDR1 SGHTA and CDR2 FQGNSA. CDR3 sequence reads: CASSLGWREGVDTQYF. The CDR3 DNA follows: TGTGCCAGCAGCTTAGGATGGCGGGAGGGGGTAGATACGCAGTATTTT.

The chain uses TRBV9 and TRBJ1-6; a possible D gene is TRBD1 (6 bases). This CDR3 is built from 15 residues. CDR1 is SGDLS, CDR2 YYNGEE, per germline. Trimming took off 0 bases at V and 6 bases at J, with 10 bases between the two ends. The CDR3 loop is CASSVADSLNSPLHF. CDR3 coding DNA: TGTGCCAGCAGCGTAGCGGACAGCCTTAATTCACCCCTCCACTTT.

The chain joins TRBV5-5 to TRBJ2-5; 10 bases fit TRBD1. Unmatched junction bases numbered 7, after V lost 4 bases and J lost 1 base. Germline-derived CDR1 and CDR2 are SGHKS and YYEKEE (reference sequence). This CDR3 region has 16 residues. The CDR3 loop reads CASSPRWTGGQETQYF. The DNA of the CDR3 is TGTGCCAGCAGCCCACGATGGACAGGGGGCCAAGAGACCCAGTACTTC.

The chain combines TRBV12-3 or TRBV12-4 with TRBJ1-1, with a weak D call TRBD1 (5 bases). V dropped 3 bases and J dropped 5 bases, with 10 bases sitting between them. This CDR3 region has 13 residues. CDR3 sequence (DNA): TGTGCCAGCAGTTTCAGGGTACGGACTGAAGCTTTCTTT. Translated: CASSFRVRTEAFF.

This clone was observed a few times. This chain connects TRBV29-1 to TRBJ2-1; D not certain. The CDR3 has 11 amino acids. The germline V and J ends were trimmed by 4 bases and 8 bases, with 9 bases remaining between them. CDR1 is SQVTM, CDR2 ANQGSEA, per germline. CDR3 region: CSVVPAYEQFF. CDR3 nucleotide sequence: TGCAGCGTTGTGCCGGCGTATGAGCAGTTCTTC.

This chain connects TRBV12-3 or TRBV12-4 to TRBJ2-7; D remains ambiguous. Deletions cut 0 bases from V and 2 bases from J, with 5 bases between. This CDR3 contains 13 residues. CDR3 sequence reads: CASSLAQTYEQYF. CDR3 coding DNA: TGTGCCAGCAGTTTAGCGCAAACCTACGAGCAGTACTTC.

The chain employs TRBV7-9 and TRBJ2-1, with TRBD1 as a possible D gene (5 bases). The V end lost 4 bases, the J end lost 0 bases, and 7 bases lay between the germline ends. Germline loops: CDR1 SEHNR, CDR2 FQNEAQ (reference sequence). The CDR3 has 14 amino acids. The CDR3 DNA is TGTGCCAGCAGCTGGACAAGCTCCTACAATGAGCAGTTCTTC. Translated, it gives CASSWTSSYNEQFF.

The chain recombines TRBV7-2 with TRBJ1-5, with D possibly being TRBD1 (6 bases). Germline CDR1 reads SGHTA; CDR2 reads FQGNSA. The CDR3 consists of 15 residues. V lost 1 base, J lost 4 bases, and 11 bases lay in between. Here the CDR3 DNA reads TGTGCCAGCAGCTTAGGGGGGGCAGGTAATCAGCCCCAGCATTTT. Protein: CASSLGGAGNQPQHF.

This chain uses TRBV19 with TRBJ2-1; TRBD1 is a possible D gene (5 bases). The CDR3 sequence is 16 residues long. The germline gives CDR1 LNHDA, CDR2 SQIVND (reference sequence). The germline V and J ends were trimmed by 3 bases and 0 bases, with 12 bases remaining between them. The CDR3 reads CASSIWGISSYNEQFF. The DNA of the CDR3 is TGTGCCAGTAGTATTTGGGGCATAAGCTCCTACAATGAGCAGTTCTTC.

The V and J genes are TRBV19 and TRBJ1-5, with a tentative D call TRBD1 (5 bases). V was trimmed by 8 bases and J by 2 bases, leaving 22 bases between them. This CDR3 spans 17 amino acids. CDR1 is LNHDA, CDR2 SQIVND, per germline (reference sequence). The CDR3 sequence is CASGSGTFEDGNQPQHF. In DNA, the CDR3 is TGTGCCAGTGGATCCGGGACCTTCGAGGACGGCAATCAGCCCCAGCATTTT.

The V call is TRBV21-1, the J call TRBJ1-4. TRBV21-1 constitutes a pseudogene. The CDR3 has 13 residues. CDR3 sequence: CASSKKVCEKLFF. For the CDR3, the DNA is TGTGCCAGCAGCAAAAAGGTGTGTGAAAAACTGTTTTTT.

This clone turned up a few times. The gene calls are TRBV19 and TRBJ2-7, with D unresolved. Germline CDR1 is LNHDA and CDR2 is SQIVND (reference sequence). The ends were cut back, 3 bases at V and 7 bases at J, with 13 bases in the middle. The CDR3 spans 13 residues. The CDR3 is CASSIALNGEQYF. The CDR3 DNA sequence: TGTGCCAGTAGTATTGCCCTAAACGGGGAGCAGTACTTC.

The chain links TRBV6-2 or TRBV6-3 to TRBJ2-7; 9 positions match TRBD1. V lost 4 bases to trimming and J lost 2 bases; unmatched junction nucleotides: 3. The CDR3 contains 14 residues. Germline lookup yields CDR1 MNHEY and CDR2 SVGEGT. The CDR3 loop is CASSSGQGTYEQYF. In DNA, the CDR3 is TGTGCCAGCAGTTCGGGACAGGGCACCTACGAGCAGTACTTC.

The rearrangement links TRBV4-2 to TRBJ1-5, with D perhaps matching TRBD1 (5 bases). V was shortened by 0 bases and J by 6 bases, with 12 bases between the two germline ends. CDR3 length: 15 amino acids. The germline V gene encodes CDR1 LGHNA and CDR2 YNFKEQ. CDR3 nucleotides: TGTGCCAGCAGCCAAGAATTAGGGGATGGTCAGCCCCAGCATTTT. It codes for CASSQELGDGQPQHF.

The CDR3 DNA reads as TGTGCCAGCAGTTCAACGACAGGGGGCGTAAGTGGCTACACCTTC. Translation: CASSSTTGGVSGYTF. The chain uses TRBV2 and TRBJ1-2, with 10 positions matching TRBD1. The CDR3 consists of 15 residues. The junction had 10 bases not matched to a gene; V was cut back by 5 bases and J by 7 bases. Per the germline V gene, CDR1 is SNHLY and CDR2 is FYNNEI.

The chain recombines TRBV21-1 with TRBJ2-3; TRBD1, the D gene given by the table, was not confirmed from the DNA. TRBV21-1 is termed a pseudogene. The CDR3 sequence is 15 residues long. The CDR3 nucleotides are TGTGCCAGCATAGTGAAAGAGGGGGCGGGGGATACGCAGTATTTT. This encodes CASIVKEGAGDTQYF.

The chain combines TRBV20-1 with TRBJ1-2; D is unresolved. The CDR3 length is 15 residues. V dropped 3 bases and J dropped 2 bases, with 16 bases sitting between them. Germline CDR1 reads DFQATT; CDR2 reads SNEGSKA (reference sequence). CDR3 sequence reads: CSASNPDFGNYGYTF. In nucleotides, the CDR3 is TGCAGTGCTAGTAACCCGGACTTTGGCAACTATGGCTACACCTTC.

This clone showed up just once. V gene TRBV30 combines with J gene TRBJ1-1; tentatively, D is TRBD1 (5 bases). Germline V lookup: CDR1 GTSNPN, CDR2 SVGIG (reference sequence). V lost 3 bases and J lost 0, with 8 bases in between. CDR3 length: 13 residues. CDR3: CAWSRTLNTEAFF. CDR3 DNA sequence: TGTGCCTGGAGCCGGACACTGAACACTGAAGCTTTCTTT.